These T cell receptor beta chains were read from a single sample in a study of blood T cell repertoires in COVID-19. The data were produced by immunoSEQ multiplex PCR, yet TCRdb's version contains in-frame clones alone and is incomplete. The sample holds about 81,000 clones; roughly 78% are singletons and the top ten take roughly a tenth. Sequencing was performed on peripheral blood. Receptors were obtained from a man between 60 and 75 years old with acute or convalescent COVID-19. CDR3s include the opening cysteine and the closing phenylalanine or tryptophan. Each record gives: V gene, D gene, clone size, J gene, CDR3 DNA, CDR3 protein. A D gene is named only where the DNA matches it firmly. Clone sizes are given selectively: once, few, many, or a class where the clone is expanded.

TRBV18	-	-	TRBJ2-2	TGTGCCAGCTCACTAACGTCGGGGTCGGCGATGACCGGGGAGCTGTTTTTT	CASSLTSGSAMTGELFF
TRBV6-5	-	few	TRBJ1-4	TGTGCCAGTAAACAGGGTAATAATGAAAAACTGTTTTTT	CASKQGNNEKLFF
TRBV11-2	TRBD2	-	TRBJ2-7	TGTGCCAGCAGCAAAGCGGGAGCTTACGAGCAGTACTTC	CASSKAGAYEQYF
TRBV7-2	-	-	TRBJ2-3	TGTGCCAGCAGATCGGGACTCCAAGATACGCAGTATTTT	CASRSGLQDTQYF
TRBV29-1	TRBD2	-	TRBJ2-3	TGCAGCGGTAGCGGGAAGGGGGGCACAGATACGCAGTATTTT	CSGSGKGGTDTQYF
TRBV11-2	-	-	TRBJ2-5	TGTGCCAGCAGCAACTCATACAGCCAAGAGACCCAGTACTTC	CASSNSYSQETQYF
TRBV7-8	-	-	TRBJ1-1	TGTGCCAGCAGCTTAGCCGCGGGGGCCACTGAAGCTTTCTTT	CASSLAAGATEAFF
TRBV6-1	TRBD1	-	TRBJ1-2	TGTGCCAGCAGTGATCAGAGAGGCAGGGGGCCTCGTGGCTACACCTTC	CASSDQRGRGPRGYTF
TRBV6-2/TRBV6-3	-	few	TRBJ2-2	TGTGCCAGCAGTTACGCATCCACATCCCGGGAGCTGTTTTTT	CASSYASTSRELFF
TRBV3-1/TRBV3-2	TRBD2	-	TRBJ2-2	TGTGCCAGCAGCCAATGGGGGGGCACCGGGGAGCTGTTTTTT	CASSQWGGTGELFF
TRBV6-5	-	-	TRBJ1-4	TGTGCCAGCAAGCGGGAGGGGAGGAATGAAAAACTGTTTTTT	CASKREGRNEKLFF
TRBV10-1	TRBD1	once	TRBJ2-2	TGCGCCAGCAGTGAGTCGCGCACAGGGGGAACCGGGGAGCTGTTTTTT	CASSESRTGGTGELFF
TRBV12-3/TRBV12-4	-	-	TRBJ1-5	TGTGCCAGCAGTCTACAGGGAAATCAGCCCCAGCATTTT	CASSLQGNQPQHF
TRBV3-1/TRBV3-2	TRBD2	-	TRBJ2-1	TGTGCCAGCAGCCAACCCCGCGGGGGGGCAGATGAGCAGTTCTTC	CASSQPRGGADEQFF
TRBV5-1	-	-	TRBJ1-1	TGCGCCAGCAGCTTGGACGGGATGAACACTGAAGCTTTCTTT	CASSLDGMNTEAFF
TRBV10-3	TRBD1	once	TRBJ1-2	TGTGCCACGACAGGGGGTGACTATGGCTACACCTTC	CATTGGDYGYTF
TRBV9	TRBD2	-	TRBJ2-1	TGTGCCAGCAGCCTTCCCCTTGCTAGCGGTAAAGGCGGCTCCTACAATGAGCAGTTCTTC	CASSLPLASGKGGSYNEQFF